This note documents a single T cell receptor (beta chain) sequence. Its cognate antigen is unknown. TCRdb independently ran MiXCR on the 5' RACE reads; one entry per CDR3 protein. The sample lists about 150,000 distinct CDR3 sequences, roughly 3.5% seen once, with approximately 7.7% in the top ten. Germline CDR1 reads DFQATT; CDR2 reads SNEGSKA (reference sequence). The CDR3 length is 15 residues. V was shortened by 6 bases and J by 5 bases, with 22 bases between the two germline ends. The record originates from a study of identical twins. Points from the study as a whole: Excess twin sharing in beta out-of-frame sequences was weaker.

All donors were healthy, and all were Caucasian. The sample consisted of memory T cells sorted from blood. The chain carries TRBV20-1 and TRBJ1-2; a possible D gene is TRBD1 (5 bases). This TCR came from a man between 18 and 35 years old in good health. The CDR3 sequence is CSASPAAGSIYGYTF. In DNA, the CDR3 is TGCAGTGCCTCCCCGGCGGCAGGGTCGATTTATGGCTACACCTTC.